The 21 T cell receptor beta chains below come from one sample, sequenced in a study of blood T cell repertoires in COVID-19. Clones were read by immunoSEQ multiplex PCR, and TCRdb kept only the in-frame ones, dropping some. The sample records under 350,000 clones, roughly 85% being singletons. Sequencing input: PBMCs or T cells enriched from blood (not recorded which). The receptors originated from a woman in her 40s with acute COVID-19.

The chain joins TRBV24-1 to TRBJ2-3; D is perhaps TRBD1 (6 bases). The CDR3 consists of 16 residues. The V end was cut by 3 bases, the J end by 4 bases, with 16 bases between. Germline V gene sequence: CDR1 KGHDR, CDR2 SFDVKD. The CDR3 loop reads CATSDPNRAAADTQYF. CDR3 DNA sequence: TGTGCCACCAGTGATCCGAACAGGGCGGCGGCAGATACGCAGTATTTT.

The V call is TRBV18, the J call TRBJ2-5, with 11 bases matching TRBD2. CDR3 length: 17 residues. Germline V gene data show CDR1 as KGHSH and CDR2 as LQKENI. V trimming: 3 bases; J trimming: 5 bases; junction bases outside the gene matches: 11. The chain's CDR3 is CASSPSSSGRLIETQYF. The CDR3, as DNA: TGTGCCAGCTCACCGTCCTCTAGCGGGAGGTTGATTGAGACCCAGTACTTC.

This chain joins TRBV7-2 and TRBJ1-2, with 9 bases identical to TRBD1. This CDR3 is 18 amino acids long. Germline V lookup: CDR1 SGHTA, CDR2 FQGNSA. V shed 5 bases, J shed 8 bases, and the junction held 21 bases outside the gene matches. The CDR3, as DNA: TGTGCCAGCAGCATTCCCTGGGACAGGGCCCCTCTCCGACAGGGCTACACCTTC. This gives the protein CASSIPWDRAPLRQGYTF.

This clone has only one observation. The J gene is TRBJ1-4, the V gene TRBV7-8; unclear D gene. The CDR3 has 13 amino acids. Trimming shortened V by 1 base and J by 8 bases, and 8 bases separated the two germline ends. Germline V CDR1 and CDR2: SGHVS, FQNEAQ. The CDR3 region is CASSLGVQEKLFF. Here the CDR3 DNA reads TGTGCCAGCAGCTTAGGTGTCCAGGAAAAACTGTTTTTT.

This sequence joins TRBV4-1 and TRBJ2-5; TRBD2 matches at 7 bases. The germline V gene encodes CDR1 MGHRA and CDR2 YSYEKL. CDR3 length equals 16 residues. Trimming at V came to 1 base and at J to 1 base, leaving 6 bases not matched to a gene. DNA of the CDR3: TGCGCCAGCAGCCAAGGGCTAGCGGTCCGCCAAGAGACCCAGTACTTC. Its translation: CASSQGLAVRQETQYF.

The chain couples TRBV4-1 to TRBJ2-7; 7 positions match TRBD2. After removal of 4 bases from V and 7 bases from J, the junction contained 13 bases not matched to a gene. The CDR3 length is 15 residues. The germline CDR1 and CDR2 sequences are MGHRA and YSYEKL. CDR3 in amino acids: CASSRMAGDLGEQYF. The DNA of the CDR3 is TGCGCCAGCAGCCGAATGGCGGGGGACCTAGGAGAGCAGTACTTC.

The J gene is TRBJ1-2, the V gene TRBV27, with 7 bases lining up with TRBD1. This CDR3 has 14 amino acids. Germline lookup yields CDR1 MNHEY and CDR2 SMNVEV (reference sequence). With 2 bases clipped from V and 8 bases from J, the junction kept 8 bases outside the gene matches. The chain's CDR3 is CASSLVQGLGGYTF. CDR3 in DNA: TGTGCCAGCAGTTTAGTACAGGGGCTGGGGGGCTACACCTTC.

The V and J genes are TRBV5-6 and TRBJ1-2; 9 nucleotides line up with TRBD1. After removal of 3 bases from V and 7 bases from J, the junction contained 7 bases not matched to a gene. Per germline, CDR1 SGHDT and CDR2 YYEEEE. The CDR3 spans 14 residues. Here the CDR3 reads CASSSPGQGPGYTF. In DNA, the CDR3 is TGTGCCAGCAGCTCTCCGGGACAGGGTCCTGGCTACACCTTC.

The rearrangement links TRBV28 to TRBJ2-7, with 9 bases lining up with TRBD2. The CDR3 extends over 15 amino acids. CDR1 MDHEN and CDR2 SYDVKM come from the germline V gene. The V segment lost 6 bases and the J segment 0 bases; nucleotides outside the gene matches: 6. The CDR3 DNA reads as TGTGCCAGCAGCCATCCACTAGCGGGCTCCTACGAGCAGTACTTC. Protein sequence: CASSHPLAGSYEQYF.

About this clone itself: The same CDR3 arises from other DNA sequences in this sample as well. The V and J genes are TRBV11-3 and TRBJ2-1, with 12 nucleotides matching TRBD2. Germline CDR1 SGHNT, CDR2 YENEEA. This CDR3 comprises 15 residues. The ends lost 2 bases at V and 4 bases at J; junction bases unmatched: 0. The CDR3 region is CASSLLAGGYNEQFF. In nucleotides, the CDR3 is TGTGCCAGCAGCTTACTAGCGGGGGGGTACAATGAGCAGTTCTTC.

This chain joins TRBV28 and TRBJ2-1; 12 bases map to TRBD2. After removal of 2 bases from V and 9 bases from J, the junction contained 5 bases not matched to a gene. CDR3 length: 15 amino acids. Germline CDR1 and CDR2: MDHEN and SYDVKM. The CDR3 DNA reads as TGTGCCAGCAGTTTACTAGCGGGAGGGATAGGTGAGCAGTTCTTC. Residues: CASSLLAGGIGEQFF. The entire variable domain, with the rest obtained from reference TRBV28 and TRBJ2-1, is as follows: DVKVTQSSRYLVKRTGEKVFLECVQDMDHENMFWYRQDPGLGLRLIYFSYDVKMKEKGDIPEGYSVSREKKERFSLILESASTNQTSMYLCASSLLAGGIGEQFFGPGTRLTVL.

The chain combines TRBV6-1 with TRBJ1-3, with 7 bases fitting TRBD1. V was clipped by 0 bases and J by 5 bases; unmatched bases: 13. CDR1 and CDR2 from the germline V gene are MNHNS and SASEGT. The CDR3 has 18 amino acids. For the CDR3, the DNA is TGTGCCAGCAGTGAAGCGCCTCCCGACAGGGCGGGACGAAACACCATATATTTT. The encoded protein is CASSEAPPDRAGRNTIYF.

CDR3 DNA sequence: TGTGCCAGCAGCTTTTCCCGGGGGAACACTGAAGCTTTCTTT. Translated: CASSFSRGNTEAFF. The J gene is TRBJ1-1, the V gene TRBV5-5; D gene uncertain. Deletions cut 2 bases from V and 1 base from J, with 9 bases between. The CDR3 contains 14 residues. Germline V gene lookup returns CDR1 SGHKS and CDR2 YYEKEE (reference sequence).

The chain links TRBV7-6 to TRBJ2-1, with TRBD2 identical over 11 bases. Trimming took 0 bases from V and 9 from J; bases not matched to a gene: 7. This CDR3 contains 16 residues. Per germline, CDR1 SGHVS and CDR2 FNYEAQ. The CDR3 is CASSLASLAGVIEQFF. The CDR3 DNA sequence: TGTGCCAGCAGCTTAGCGTCACTAGCGGGAGTAATTGAGCAGTTCTTC. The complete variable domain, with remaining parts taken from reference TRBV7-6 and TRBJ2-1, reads GAGVSQSPRYKVTKRGQDVALRCDPISGHVSLYWYRQALGQGPEFLTYFNYEAQQDKSGLPNDRFSAERPEGSISTLTIQRTEQRDSAMYRCASSLASLAGVIEQFFGPGTRLTVL.

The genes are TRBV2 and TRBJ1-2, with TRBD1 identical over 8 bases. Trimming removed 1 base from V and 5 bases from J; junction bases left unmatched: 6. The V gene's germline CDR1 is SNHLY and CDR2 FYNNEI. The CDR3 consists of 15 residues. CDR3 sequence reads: CASSEDYRGGYGYTF. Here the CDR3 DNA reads TGTGCCAGCAGTGAAGATTACAGGGGGGGATATGGCTACACCTTC.

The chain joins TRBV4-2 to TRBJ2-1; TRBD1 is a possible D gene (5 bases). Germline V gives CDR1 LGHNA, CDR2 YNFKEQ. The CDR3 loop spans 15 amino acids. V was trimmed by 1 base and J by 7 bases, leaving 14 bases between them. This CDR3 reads CASSQVEDPGNEQFF. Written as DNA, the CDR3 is TGTGCCAGCAGCCAAGTAGAGGACCCAGGGAATGAGCAGTTCTTC.

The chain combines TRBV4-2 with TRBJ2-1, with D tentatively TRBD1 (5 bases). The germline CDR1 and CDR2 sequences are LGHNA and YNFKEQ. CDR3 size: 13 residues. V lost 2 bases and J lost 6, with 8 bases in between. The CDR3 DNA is TGTGCCAGCAGCCAAAGACAGACCAATGAGCAGTTCTTC. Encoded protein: CASSQRQTNEQFF.

CDR3 sequence (DNA): TGCGCCAGCAGCTTGGGTATCGGGACAGCGAGCTATGGCTACACCTTC. It is translated as CASSLGIGTASYGYTF. The rearrangement uses TRBV5-1 and TRBJ1-2, with 7 bases aligning to TRBD1. There are 16 residues in the CDR3. With V trimmed by 0 bases and J by 4 bases, 9 bases remained unmatched. CDR1 and CDR2 (germline): SGHRS, YFSETQ.

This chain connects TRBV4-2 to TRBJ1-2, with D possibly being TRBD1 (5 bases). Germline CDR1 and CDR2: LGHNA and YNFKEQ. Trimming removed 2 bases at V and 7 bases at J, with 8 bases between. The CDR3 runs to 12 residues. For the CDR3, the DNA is TGTGCCAGCAGCCAACAGGGAGGTGGCTACACCTTC. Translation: CASSQQGGGYTF.

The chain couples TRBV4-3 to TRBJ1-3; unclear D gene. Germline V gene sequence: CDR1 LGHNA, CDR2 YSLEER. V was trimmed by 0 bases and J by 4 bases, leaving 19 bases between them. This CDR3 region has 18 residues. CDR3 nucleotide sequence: TGCGCCAGCAGCCAAGATCCCCCCACCCACTCTGCGGGAAACACCATATATTTT. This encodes CASSQDPPTHSAGNTIYF.

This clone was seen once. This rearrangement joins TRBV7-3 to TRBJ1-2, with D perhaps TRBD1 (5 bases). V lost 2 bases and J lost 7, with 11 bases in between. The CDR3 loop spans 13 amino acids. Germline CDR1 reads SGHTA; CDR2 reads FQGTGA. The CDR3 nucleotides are TGTGCCAGCAGCTTAGAAGGGGCTCGTGGCTACACCTTC. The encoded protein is CASSLEGARGYTF.